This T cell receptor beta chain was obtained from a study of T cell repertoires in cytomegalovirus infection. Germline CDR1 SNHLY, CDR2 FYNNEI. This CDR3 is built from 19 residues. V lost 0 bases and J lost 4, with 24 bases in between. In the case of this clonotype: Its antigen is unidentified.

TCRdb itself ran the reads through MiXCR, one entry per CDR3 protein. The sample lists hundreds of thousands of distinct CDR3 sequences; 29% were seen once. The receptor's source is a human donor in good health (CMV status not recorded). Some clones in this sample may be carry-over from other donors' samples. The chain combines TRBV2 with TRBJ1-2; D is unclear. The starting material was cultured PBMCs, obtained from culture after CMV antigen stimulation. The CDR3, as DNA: TGTGCCAGCAGTGAAGCGATGGCCTTCCGGGAGGGAAAACGCTATGGCTACACCTTC. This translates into CASSEAMAFREGKRYGYTF.